This record covers a single TCR beta chain. The data originate from a study of shared clonotypes between healthy human individuals. Germline V gene lookup returns CDR1 LNHDA and CDR2 SQIVND (reference sequence). V lost 3 bases and J lost 0, with 12 bases in between. CDR3 length equals 16 residues. Per sorted-subset replicate PCR, input was roughly 200 ng DNA, representing tens of thousands of T cell genomes. Generated by immunoSEQ multiplex PCR, the TCRdb table keeps only in-frame clones and is missing some. The sample comprises approximately 530,000 clones, roughly 95% of which are singletons, and about 0.06% rests with the top ten.

The clonotype comes from a woman between 25 and 40 years old in good health. The sample comprised naive CD4+ T cells sorted from blood. Noted subset: CD45RA+ positively selected. V usage is TRBV19 and J usage is TRBJ1-3; a possible D gene is TRBD1 (5 bases). CDR3 DNA sequence: TGTGCCAGTAGTATGCACACAGGCCGCTCTGGAAACACCATATATTTT. Protein: CASSMHTGRSGNTIYF.